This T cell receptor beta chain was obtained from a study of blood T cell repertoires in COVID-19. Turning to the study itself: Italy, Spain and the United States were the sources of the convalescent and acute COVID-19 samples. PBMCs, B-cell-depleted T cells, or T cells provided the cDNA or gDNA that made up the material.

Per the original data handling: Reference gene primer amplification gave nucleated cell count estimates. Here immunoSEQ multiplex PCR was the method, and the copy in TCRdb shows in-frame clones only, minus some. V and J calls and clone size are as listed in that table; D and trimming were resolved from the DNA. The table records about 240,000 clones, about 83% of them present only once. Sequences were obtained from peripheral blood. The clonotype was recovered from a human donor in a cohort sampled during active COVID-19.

CDR3 residues: CASRDRGMDTDTQYF. Here the CDR3 DNA reads TGTGCCAGCAGGGACAGGGGGATGGACACAGATACGCAGTATTTT. V is TRBV11-2 and J is TRBJ2-3, with 10 nucleotides matching TRBD1. The trim removed 6 bases at V and 2 bases at J, leaving 5 bases unmatched. This CDR3 has 15 residues. Germline values: CDR1 SGHAT, CDR2 FQNNGV.